Listed below are T cell receptor beta chains from one sample, sequenced in a study of cytomegalovirus exposure and HLA in healthy donors. Profiled with immunoSEQ multiplex PCR; TCRdb holds only in-frame clones, not every one. This sample's clone table lists roughly 120,000 clones. The sequenced sample consisted of PBMCs. These receptors all come from a man aged 35 to 55 in good health and CMV-seronegative. CDR3s include the opening cysteine and the closing phenylalanine or tryptophan. The D gene is left open where the match is weak.

length,D,V,J,DNA,CDR3
19,TRBD2,TRBV7-2,TRBJ2-3,TGTGCCAGCAGCCGCACGGGTGGTAGCGGGAGACGGGTCACAGATACGCAGTATTTT,CASSRTGGSGRRVTDTQYF
16,.,TRBV19,TRBJ2-3,TGTGCCAGTAGTATAGGAGGGAAGGGGGTCACAGATACGCAGTATTTT,CASSIGGKGVTDTQYF
13,.,TRBV2,TRBJ1-6,TGTGCCAGCAGGCAGTCAATTGATTCACCCCTCCACTTT,CASRQSIDSPLHF
16,TRBD2,TRBV5-4,TRBJ2-7,TGTGCCAGCAGCTCCCCCCTGGGCGGGAGTGCCTACGAGCAGTACTTC,CASSSPLGGSAYEQYF
14,.,TRBV11-3,TRBJ1-6,TGTGCCAGCAGCCACAGGGCGACCCATTCACCCCTCCACTTT,CASSHRATHSPLHF
13,.,TRBV29-1,TRBJ2-3,TGCAGCGTTACAGGGTTCCAGGCAGATACGCAGTATTTT,CSVTGFQADTQYF
11,.,TRBV6-6,TRBJ1-2,TGTGCCAGCACGGCGGGGGTGAGCTACACCTTC,CASTAGVSYTF
15,.,TRBV4-1,TRBJ1-4,TGCGCCAGCAGCACACGGCCGGGGATGAGTGAAAAACTGTTTTTT,CASSTRPGMSEKLFF
14,.,TRBV19,TRBJ2-2,TGTGCCAGTAGTACGACAAGGGAGGCCGGGGAGCTGTTTTTT,CASSTTREAGELFF
15,.,TRBV6-6,TRBJ2-7,TGTGCCAGCAGGACCTCGGGACTCGGGGGCTACGAGCAGTACTTC,CASRTSGLGGYEQYF
16,TRBD2,TRBV5-1,TRBJ2-3,TGCGCCAGCAGAACCGGGACTAGCGGGAGGTCAGATACGCAGTATTTT,CASRTGTSGRSDTQYF
14,.,TRBV6-5,TRBJ1-4,TGTGCCAGCAGTTACGGGACTGTTAATGAAAAACTGTTTTTT,CASSYGTVNEKLFF
17,.,TRBV11-3,TRBJ2-2,TGTGCCAGCAGCTCTTTAGGGGGGGTAGCGAACACCGGGGAGCTGTTTTTT,CASSSLGGVANTGELFF
13,.,TRBV5-1,TRBJ1-2,TGCGCCAGCAGCTTGGCCGAAGGGGTTGGCTACACCTTC,CASSLAEGVGYTF
15,.,TRBV6-5,TRBJ2-3,TGTGCCAGCAGTTACTCGAGCCCACGCACAGATACGCAGTATTTT,CASSYSSPRTDTQYF
15,.,TRBV2,TRBJ2-1,TGTGCCGCGAATCGAGCGGCCGGCTCCTACAATGAGCAGTTCTTC,CAANRAAGSYNEQFF
16,.,TRBV28,TRBJ1-5,TGTGCCAGCAGTCCCCCGTTTGTGGTAGGCAATCAGCCCCAGCATTTT,CASSPPFVVGNQPQHF
17,.,TRBV4-1,TRBJ2-2,TGCGCCAGCAGCCCGTCCGTACGGGGGGCAGGGACCGGGGAGCTGTTTTTT,CASSPSVRGAGTGELFF
14,TRBD1,TRBV6-6,TRBJ1-6,TGTGCCAGCATTCCACAGGGGATTAATTCACCCCTCCACTTT,CASIPQGINSPLHF
14,TRBD2,TRBV25-1,TRBJ2-5,TGTGCCAGCAGTCGGCTAGCGGGGGGGGAGACCCAGTACTTC,CASSRLAGGETQYF
14,.,TRBV28,TRBJ1-1,TGTGCCAGCAGTTTAATTTTTTCCCCTCTGGAAGCTTTCTTT,CASSLIFSPLEAFF
13,.,TRBV5-6,TRBJ1-3,TGTGCCAGCAGCTGGACAAATGGAAACACCATATATTTT,CASSWTNGNTIYF
14,TRBD1,TRBV7-9,TRBJ1-1,TGTGCCAGCAGCCCGGGACAGCTGAACACTGAAGCTTTCTTT,CASSPGQLNTEAFF
12,.,TRBV5-4,TRBJ2-7,TGTGCCAGCAGCTTGGTGGCAAACGAGCAGTACTTC,CASSLVANEQYF
11,TRBD1,TRBV29-1,TRBJ2-1,TGCAGCGCACAGGGGTACAATGAGCAGTTCTTC,CSAQGYNEQFF
15,.,TRBV30,TRBJ2-7,TGTGCCTGGAACGGTAATAGCGGAAAAAACTACGAGCAGTACTTC,CAWNGNSGKNYEQYF
15,.,TRBV11-3,TRBJ2-1,TGTGCCAGCAGCTCAGCGGGTAGCTCCTACAATGAGCAGTTCTTC,CASSSAGSSYNEQFF
15,.,TRBV11-2,TRBJ1-1,TGTGCCAGCAGCCCGATCCGGGGAAGTGCCACTGAAGCTTTCTTT,CASSPIRGSATEAFF
19,.,TRBV7-9,TRBJ1-3,TGTGCCAGCAGCTTATGGGGACTCTCCCCGTCTCACTCTGGAAACACCATATATTTT,CASSLWGLSPSHSGNTIYF
15,TRBD2,TRBV4-1,TRBJ2-1,TGCGCCAGCAGCCGATTACTAGCGGGCTACAATGAGCAGTTCTTC,CASSRLLAGYNEQFF
14,.,TRBV7-9,TRBJ1-4,TGTGCCAGCAGCGCCCACACGGGAGATGAAAAACTGTTTTTT,CASSAHTGDEKLFF
17,.,TRBV12-5,TRBJ1-5,TGTGCTAGTGGACTTAGGGGGAGGGGGTATAGCAATCAGCCCCAGCATTTT,CASGLRGRGYSNQPQHF
14,.,TRBV9,TRBJ1-1,TGTGCCAGCAGCGTAGGGCAGGGGAGTGTTGAAGCTTTCTTT,CASSVGQGSVEAFF
11,.,TRBV11-3,TRBJ2-1,TGTGCCAGCAGCCCTCCCAATGAGCAGTTCTTC,CASSPPNEQFF
15,TRBD1,TRBV13,TRBJ1-2,TGTGCCAGCAGCACGGGGACAGGGGGCGCGAATGGCTACACCTTC,CASSTGTGGANGYTF
15,TRBD1,TRBV28,TRBJ1-1,TGTGCCAGCAGTTCGGGGGACAGGGGGGCCCCTGAAGCTTTCTTT,CASSSGDRGAPEAFF
13,TRBD1,TRBV6-5,TRBJ1-2,TGTGCCAGCAGAGAGCAGGGGGTTGATGGCTACACCTTC,CASREQGVDGYTF
17,TRBD1,TRBV28,TRBJ2-5,TGTGCCAGCAGTAGACCGGGACAGGAACTGGCCGGGGAGACCCAGTACTTC,CASSRPGQELAGETQYF
12,.,TRBV7-9,TRBJ1-2,TGTGCCAGCAGTGAAACAGGCTATGGCTACACCTTC,CASSETGYGYTF
16,.,TRBV7-2,TRBJ1-2,TGTGCCAGCAGCTTAGTTCCGTCCCGCCAGGGTGATGGCTACACCTTC,CASSLVPSRQGDGYTF
13,TRBD1,TRBV6-5,TRBJ1-1,TGTGCCAGCGGACGGGACAGGGACACTGAAGCTTTCTTT,CASGRDRDTEAFF
15,.,TRBV5-1,TRBJ1-1,TGCGCCAGCAGCCTGGGCGGGGGAGGGAACACTGAAGCTTTCTTT,CASSLGGGGNTEAFF
15,TRBD1,TRBV10-3,TRBJ1-1,TGTGCCATCAACCAAGGACAGGGGTGGGGCACTGAAGCTTTCTTT,CAINQGQGWGTEAFF
14,TRBD1,TRBV6-6,TRBJ1-4,TGTGCCAGCAGTCGACAGGGCCCTAATGAAAAACTGTTTTTT,CASSRQGPNEKLFF
16,TRBD2,TRBV30,TRBJ2-1,TGTGCCTGGAGTCCATCGGGACTAGCGGCATACAATGAGCAGTTCTTC,CAWSPSGLAAYNEQFF